These 18 T cell receptor beta chains were all obtained from the same sample, sequenced in a study of blood T cells in healthy people across ages. A sample-barcoded 5' primer and a J-beta primer mix were used in a second PCR of roughly 7 to 11 cycles. TCRdb re-called the 5' RACE reads through MiXCR, storing one row per CDR3 protein. The repertoire holds approximately 1.5 million distinct CDR3 sequences, 34% seen once, with 11% in the top ten. Sequenced sample: blood. The receptors were gathered from a woman aged 25 to 45 in good health.

This clonotype was detected many times. The chain is built from TRBV10-3 and TRBJ2-5; 9 bases line up with TRBD2. V was clipped by 3 bases and J by 4 bases; unmatched bases: 6. This CDR3 is 15 amino acids long. Germline V CDR1 and CDR2: ENHRY, SYGVKD. The DNA of the CDR3 is TGTGCCATCAGTGATGCGGGGGGGCATTCAGAGACCCAGTACTTC. Protein product: CAISDAGGHSETQYF.

The V call is TRBV5-1, the J call TRBJ1-2; TRBD1 might be the D (6 bases). The germline V gene encodes CDR1 SGHRS and CDR2 YFSETQ. Between the trimmed V and J ends, which lost 1 base and 1 base, there was a span of 17 bases. The CDR3 consists of 17 residues. The CDR3 sequence is CASSLNQQGTLNYGYTF. CDR3 bases: TGCGCCAGCAGCTTGAACCAACAGGGAACCCTTAACTATGGCTACACCTTC.

The chain is built from TRBV3-1 and TRBJ2-3, with TRBD2 matching over 7 bases. The V gene end was trimmed by 7 bases and the J gene end by 5 bases; junction bases not matched to a gene: 9. The CDR3 contains 14 residues. Germline-derived CDR1 and CDR2 are LGHDT and YNNKEL (reference sequence). The DNA for the CDR3 is TGTGCCAGCACCGGTGGCGGGAGAGAAGATACGCAGTATTTT. Amino acids: CASTGGGREDTQYF.

The CDR3 DNA reads as TGCAGCGTTGAGGGCGGGAAGAACACAGATACGCAGTATTTT. Translated, it gives CSVEGGKNTDTQYF. The gene calls are TRBV29-1 and TRBJ2-3, with D possibly matching TRBD2 (6 bases). The V end lost 3 bases, the J end lost 2 bases, and 12 bases lay between the germline ends. CDR3 size: 14 residues. Germline CDR1 reads SQVTM; CDR2 reads ANQGSEA.

The rearrangement uses TRBV6-1 and TRBJ2-2, with 15 bases aligning to TRBD2. Trimming took 3 bases from V and 7 from J; bases not matched to a gene: 6. Germline V gene sequence: CDR1 MNHNS, CDR2 SASEGT. This CDR3 contains 17 residues. DNA of the CDR3: TGTGCCAGCAGTGACGGACTAGCGGGAGGGCCTGGCGGGGAGCTGTTTTTT. Its translation: CASSDGLAGGPGGELFF.

The chain links TRBV6-1 to TRBJ2-1; 10 bases are a match to TRBD1. The length of the CDR3 is 16 residues. Germline assignment: CDR1 MNHNS and CDR2 SASEGT. With 5 bases clipped from V and 4 bases from J, the junction kept 8 bases outside the gene matches. In DNA, the CDR3 is TGTGCCAGCAGTACACTTAGGGACAGGGGATACAATGAGCAGTTCTTC. This translates into CASSTLRDRGYNEQFF.

This clonotype was counted only a few times. The V gene is TRBV12-3 or TRBV12-4, the J gene TRBJ2-3; D might be TRBD2 (6 bases). V was trimmed by 6 bases and J by 1 base, leaving 14 bases between them. The CDR3 is 15 residues long. The DNA for the CDR3 is TGTGCCAGCAGCCCGATCGGAGGGGGCACAGATACGCAGTATTTT. Its translation: CASSPIGGGTDTQYF.

The genes are TRBV30 and TRBJ2-7; a weak D match, TRBD1 (6 bases). There are 15 residues in the CDR3. Trimming removed 0 bases from V and 0 bases from J, with 12 bases in between. The germline gives CDR1 GTSNPN, CDR2 SVGIG (reference sequence). The CDR3 spells CAWSVGGFGSYEQYF. CDR3 DNA: TGTGCCTGGAGTGTAGGGGGTTTCGGCTCCTACGAGCAGTACTTC. Combining the CDR3 with reference TRBV30 and TRBJ2-7 gives the whole variable domain SQTIHQWPATLVQPVGSPLSLECTVEGTSNPNLYWYRQAAGRGLQLLFYSVGIGQISSEVPQNLSASRPQDRQFILSSKKLLLSDSGFYLCAWSVGGFGSYEQYFGPGTRLTVT.

The genes are TRBV10-3 and TRBJ2-5; 11 nucleotides agree with TRBD2. The CDR3 is 16 residues long. CDR1 and CDR2 (germline): ENHRY, SYGVKD. V lost 5 bases and J lost 1; bases outside the gene matches: 6. The CDR3 coding sequence is TGTGCCATCAGTCAAACTAGCGGGGGCCTCCAAGAGACCCAGTACTTC. This translates into CAISQTSGGLQETQYF.

In the case of this clonotype: A much larger clone sits a single nucleotide away, making a read error possible. The gene calls are TRBV20-1 and TRBJ2-4, with D perhaps given as TRBD1 or TRBD2 (6 bases each). The germline V gene has CDR1 DFQATT and CDR2 SNEGSKA (reference sequence). The CDR3 runs to 17 residues. The CDR3, as DNA: TGCAGTGCTAGAGAATGGGGACTTGCGTTTTTTAGGGACATTCGGTACTTC. It translates to CSAREWGLAFFRDIRYF.

The rearrangement links TRBV20-1 to TRBJ2-3; 7 bases agree with TRBD2. The ends lost 6 bases at V and 6 bases at J; junction bases unmatched: 12. Germline values: CDR1 DFQATT, CDR2 SNEGSKA (reference sequence). The CDR3 loop spans 14 amino acids. The CDR3 bases are TGCAGTGCCCAGAGAACGGGGGGTGGGGATACGCAGTATTTT. Amino acids: CSAQRTGGGDTQYF.

In its sample, this clonotype was seen a few times. The chain couples TRBV11-2 to TRBJ2-3, with D perhaps TRBD2 (5 bases). From germline, CDR1 is SGHAT and CDR2 FQNNGV. The CDR3 contains 14 residues. Trimming pared 2 bases from V and 6 bases from J, leaving 12 bases between. The CDR3 sequence: CASSLNGRGDTQYF. Here the CDR3 DNA reads TGTGCCAGCAGCTTAAACGGGCGAGGGGATACGCAGTATTTT.

This chain connects TRBV3-1 to TRBJ2-3; D is possibly TRBD1 (6 bases). CDR1 and CDR2 (germline): LGHDT, YNNKEL (reference sequence). Trimming pared 4 bases from V and 7 bases from J, leaving 12 bases between. This CDR3 spans 13 amino acids. CDR3 loop: CASSRGRENTQYF. The DNA for the CDR3 is TGTGCCAGCAGCCGGGGGCGCGAAAATACGCAGTATTTT.

The chain is built from TRBV30 and TRBJ2-1, with D maybe TRBD2 (5 bases). The CDR3 has 11 residues. The V and J ends lost 5 bases and 4 bases respectively, with 6 bases between them. Germline lookup yields CDR1 GTSNPN and CDR2 SVGIG (reference sequence). DNA for the CDR3: TGTGCCTGGGAGGGTTACAATGAGCAGTTCTTC. It codes for CAWEGYNEQFF.

With regard to this clonotype: The junction and the germline gene differ at one end; a read error may be behind it. The rearrangement joins TRBV29-1 to TRBJ1-2, with D tentatively TRBD1 (6 bases). The CDR3 runs 13 residues. Germline loops: CDR1 SQVTM, CDR2 ANQGSEA. The CDR3 here is CGVAGGHNYGYTF. The CDR3 nucleotides are TGCGGCGTTGCCGGGGGCCACAACTATGGCTACACCTTC. Filled out from reference TRBV29-1 and TRBJ1-2, the complete variable domain reads SAVISQKPSRDICQRGTSLTIQCQVDSQVTMMFWYRQQPGQSLTLIATANQGSEATYESGFVIDKFPISRPNLTFSTLTVSNMSPEDSSIYLCGVAGGHNYGYTFGSGTRLTVV.

This clonotype was counted a few times. The V gene is TRBV5-1, the J gene TRBJ2-3; 9 positions match TRBD2. The CDR3 is 15 amino acids. Trimming took 4 bases from V and 3 from J; bases not matched to a gene: 6. Germline V gives CDR1 SGHRS, CDR2 YFSETQ. The CDR3 DNA reads TGCGCCAGCAGCAGTAGCGGGAGTTGGACAGATACGCAGTATTTT. Its protein is CASSSSGSWTDTQYF. Filled out from reference TRBV5-1 and TRBJ2-3, the complete variable domain reads KAGVTQTPRYLIKTRGQQVTLSCSPISGHRSVSWYQQTPGQGLQFLFEYFSETQRNKGNFPGRFSGRQFSNSRSEMNVSTLELGDSALYLCASSSSGSWTDTQYFGPGTRLTVL.

V gene TRBV11-2 combines with J gene TRBJ2-1; TRBD2 matches at 7 bases. The CDR3 loop spans 15 amino acids. Germline CDR1 reads SGHAT; CDR2 reads FQNNGV. V lost 5 bases, J lost 4 bases, and 8 bases stayed unmatched. The CDR3 bases are TGTGCCAGCAGCCTACTAGCGTCACTTTACAATGAGCAGTTCTTC. Its protein is CASSLLASLYNEQFF. Full variable domain (rest looked up from reference TRBV11-2 and TRBJ2-1): EAGVAQSPRYKIIEKRQSVAFWCNPISGHATLYWYQQILGQGPKLLIQFQNNGVVDDSQLPKDRFSAERLKGVDSTLKIQPAKLEDSAVYLCASSLLASLYNEQFFGPGTRLTVL.

This chain joins TRBV30 and TRBJ1-2; 9 bases align to TRBD1. This CDR3 contains 13 residues. Germline trimming cut 3 bases from V and 6 bases from J; bases unmatched to any gene: 5. Germline loops: CDR1 GTSNPN, CDR2 SVGIG (reference sequence). CDR3 residues: CAWSPGQGHGYTF. CDR3 nucleotides: TGTGCCTGGAGCCCGGGACAGGGTCATGGCTACACCTTC.